The rows below give T cell receptor beta chains drawn from one sample of a study of blood T cell repertoires in COVID-19. Method: immunoSEQ multiplex PCR; TCRdb's copy keeps in-frame clones and lacks some. The sample lists approximately 200,000 clones, approximately 87% seen once, with 5.5% to 8% in the top ten. The sample taken for sequencing was peripheral blood. The receptor source for this set is a man aged 60 to 69 who had recovered from COVID-19. CDR3s include the opening cysteine and the closing phenylalanine or tryptophan. Fields, in order: clone size, V gene, J gene, D gene, CDR3 DNA, CDR3 protein. D genes are given only for firm matches. Clone size, where shown, is once, few, many, or a class for clones that have expanded.

abundance: once; v_gene: TRBV5-1; j_gene: TRBJ2-2; d_gene: TRBD2; CDR3nt: TGCGCCAGCAGCTCGCGACTAGCGGGAATGACCGGGGAGCTGTTTTTT; CDR3aa: CASSSRLAGMTGELFF
abundance: .; v_gene: TRBV10-3; j_gene: TRBJ2-5; d_gene: TRBD1; CDR3nt: TGTGCCATCAGTGATCAGGGACAGACACGGGAGACCCAGTACTTC; CDR3aa: CAISDQGQTRETQYF
abundance: .; v_gene: TRBV6-6; j_gene: TRBJ2-2; d_gene: .; CDR3nt: TGTGCCAGCATGGGCGGGGTAGACACCGGGGAGCTGTTTTTT; CDR3aa: CASMGGVDTGELFF
abundance: .; v_gene: TRBV18; j_gene: TRBJ2-5; d_gene: .; CDR3nt: TGTGCCACCTCACCGGGCCGCTTACAAGAGACCCAGTACTTC; CDR3aa: CATSPGRLQETQYF
abundance: .; v_gene: TRBV5-5; j_gene: TRBJ2-1; d_gene: TRBD2; CDR3nt: TGTGCCAGCAGCTTGGTAGCGGGGCCTTACAATGAGCAGTTCTTC; CDR3aa: CASSLVAGPYNEQFF
abundance: .; v_gene: TRBV27; j_gene: TRBJ1-5; d_gene: .; CDR3nt: TGTGCCAGCAGTCCCCCCGGACAGAATCAGCCCCAGCATTTT; CDR3aa: CASSPPGQNQPQHF
abundance: .; v_gene: TRBV28; j_gene: TRBJ2-7; d_gene: TRBD1; CDR3nt: TGTGCCAGCCGTGGACAGGCCTACGAGCAGTACTTC; CDR3aa: CASRGQAYEQYF
abundance: few; v_gene: TRBV5-4; j_gene: TRBJ2-2; d_gene: .; CDR3nt: TGTGCCAGCAGTCCAGGGTATTACACCGGGGAGCTGTTTTTT; CDR3aa: CASSPGYYTGELFF
abundance: .; v_gene: TRBV3-1/TRBV3-2; j_gene: TRBJ2-1; d_gene: TRBD2; CDR3nt: TGTGCCAGCAGCCCAAAGATCCCGTACGGGGGGGCTTTCCCCTACAATGAGCAGTTCTTC; CDR3aa: CASSPKIPYGGAFPYNEQFF
abundance: .; v_gene: TRBV2; j_gene: TRBJ2-2; d_gene: .; CDR3nt: TGTGCCAGCAGACCGGTCGGGGCCGGGGAGCTGTTTTTT; CDR3aa: CASRPVGAGELFF
abundance: many; v_gene: TRBV14; j_gene: TRBJ2-2; d_gene: .; CDR3nt: TGTGCCAGCAGCGCCGGGATTTCGAACACCGGGGAGCTGTTTTTT; CDR3aa: CASSAGISNTGELFF
abundance: .; v_gene: TRBV6-5; j_gene: TRBJ2-1; d_gene: TRBD1; CDR3nt: TGTGCCACCGAGGACGGGGACAGGGCTTACAATGAGCAGTTCTTC; CDR3aa: CATEDGDRAYNEQFF
abundance: .; v_gene: TRBV7-9; j_gene: TRBJ2-2; d_gene: .; CDR3nt: TGTGCCAGGGACTCTACCGGGGAGCTGTTTTTT; CDR3aa: CARDSTGELFF
abundance: .; v_gene: TRBV6-5; j_gene: TRBJ2-7; d_gene: TRBD1; CDR3nt: TGTGCCAGCAGTTACATGGGCCAGGGGGCCTACGAGCAGTACTTC; CDR3aa: CASSYMGQGAYEQYF
abundance: .; v_gene: TRBV5-1; j_gene: TRBJ1-3; d_gene: .; CDR3nt: TGCGCCAGCAGCTTCGAGAGCTCTGGAAACACCATATATTTT; CDR3aa: CASSFESSGNTIYF
abundance: .; v_gene: TRBV19; j_gene: TRBJ1-5; d_gene: .; CDR3nt: TGTGCCAGTATGGTACAGGAGGGTAGGAGCAATCAGCCCCAGCATTTT; CDR3aa: CASMVQEGRSNQPQHF
abundance: once; v_gene: TRBV11-3; j_gene: TRBJ2-1; d_gene: TRBD2; CDR3nt: TGTGCCAGCAGCTCAGCTAGCGGGAGCAGCTCCTACAATGAGCAGTTCTTC; CDR3aa: CASSSASGSSSYNEQFF
abundance: .; v_gene: TRBV7-2; j_gene: TRBJ2-5; d_gene: TRBD2; CDR3nt: TGTGCCAGCAGCTTAGGACTAGCAGCAGAGACCCAGTACTTC; CDR3aa: CASSLGLAAETQYF
abundance: .; v_gene: TRBV5-1; j_gene: TRBJ2-1; d_gene: .; CDR3nt: TGCGCCAGCAGCTTGTTGTTGGACAGCACGGGGAACAATGAGCAGTTCTTC; CDR3aa: CASSLLLDSTGNNEQFF
abundance: .; v_gene: TRBV3-1/TRBV3-2; j_gene: TRBJ2-2; d_gene: TRBD1; CDR3nt: TGTGCCAGCTCTAGGGACAGCTTGACCGGGGAGCTGTTTTTT; CDR3aa: CASSRDSLTGELFF
abundance: .; v_gene: TRBV5-1; j_gene: TRBJ2-3; d_gene: .; CDR3nt: TGCGCCAGCGGAGTCGGGACTTCTCCAAGTACGCAGTATTTT; CDR3aa: CASGVGTSPSTQYF
abundance: few; v_gene: TRBV7-2; j_gene: TRBJ2-7; d_gene: TRBD2; CDR3nt: TGTGCCAGCAGCTTAACGGGGGGGAGCTCCTACGAGCAGTACTTC; CDR3aa: CASSLTGGSSYEQYF
abundance: .; v_gene: TRBV7-9; j_gene: TRBJ1-1; d_gene: .; CDR3nt: TGTGCCACCAACAGGGCCTTTATGAACACTGAAGCTTTCTTT; CDR3aa: CATNRAFMNTEAFF
abundance: few; v_gene: TRBV7-2; j_gene: TRBJ1-5; d_gene: .; CDR3nt: TGTGCCAGCAGCTTCCGTAGCAATCAGCCCCAGCATTTT; CDR3aa: CASSFRSNQPQHF
abundance: .; v_gene: TRBV18; j_gene: TRBJ1-5; d_gene: .; CDR3nt: TGTGCCAGCTCACCATCTGTAGGGGTCAATAGCAATCAGCCCCAGCATTTT; CDR3aa: CASSPSVGVNSNQPQHF
abundance: .; v_gene: TRBV3-1/TRBV3-2; j_gene: TRBJ1-4; d_gene: .; CDR3nt: TGTGCCAGCAGCCAAAGTGGGGGCGATGAAAAACTGTTTTTT; CDR3aa: CASSQSGGDEKLFF
abundance: .; v_gene: TRBV19; j_gene: TRBJ2-2; d_gene: .; CDR3nt: TGTGCCAGTAGTGGAGTTGGTGCGAACACCGGGGAGCTGTTTTTT; CDR3aa: CASSGVGANTGELFF
abundance: .; v_gene: TRBV3-1/TRBV3-2; j_gene: TRBJ1-6; d_gene: .; CDR3nt: TGTGCCAGCAGCCTTGGACAGTTCAATTCACCCCTCCACTTT; CDR3aa: CASSLGQFNSPLHF
abundance: .; v_gene: TRBV5-1; j_gene: TRBJ2-5; d_gene: .; CDR3nt: TGCGCCAGCACCCAGGGAGGGGGAGAGACCCAGTACTTC; CDR3aa: CASTQGGGETQYF
abundance: .; v_gene: TRBV5-4; j_gene: TRBJ2-7; d_gene: TRBD2; CDR3nt: TGTGCCAGCAGCGGAGCGGGAGGAGGTCACTACGAGCAGTACTTC; CDR3aa: CASSGAGGGHYEQYF
abundance: .; v_gene: TRBV15; j_gene: TRBJ2-7; d_gene: TRBD1; CDR3nt: TGTGCCACCAGCAGAGATCTGGCAGGGGGCTACGAGCAGTACTTC; CDR3aa: CATSRDLAGGYEQYF
abundance: few; v_gene: TRBV28; j_gene: TRBJ2-7; d_gene: TRBD2; CDR3nt: TGTGCCAGCAGCCCCGGGGGGGGGCAAGTCCACGAGCAGTACTTC; CDR3aa: CASSPGGGQVHEQYF
abundance: few; v_gene: TRBV18; j_gene: TRBJ2-1; d_gene: .; CDR3nt: TGTGCCAGCCGGGGTTCCGAATACAATGAGCAGTTCTTC; CDR3aa: CASRGSEYNEQFF
abundance: .; v_gene: TRBV7-3; j_gene: TRBJ2-7; d_gene: TRBD2; CDR3nt: TGTGCCAGCAGCCCGTCTCCGCGGGGGAACTACGAGCAGTACTTC; CDR3aa: CASSPSPRGNYEQYF
abundance: .; v_gene: TRBV6-6; j_gene: TRBJ1-2; d_gene: TRBD1; CDR3nt: TGTGCCAGCAGTTACCCCCCCGCGGAGGGGGCCTTCGGCTACACCTTC; CDR3aa: CASSYPPAEGAFGYTF
abundance: once; v_gene: TRBV6-5; j_gene: TRBJ2-5; d_gene: .; CDR3nt: TGTGCCAGCAGTCACAGGGAAATAGAGACCCAGTACTTC; CDR3aa: CASSHREIETQYF
abundance: .; v_gene: TRBV30; j_gene: TRBJ1-5; d_gene: TRBD1; CDR3nt: TGTGCCTGGAGGTCCGGGACAGGAGAAGGACGTCAGCCCCAGCATTTT; CDR3aa: CAWRSGTGEGRQPQHF
abundance: .; v_gene: TRBV5-1; j_gene: TRBJ1-5; d_gene: TRBD1; CDR3nt: TGCGCCAGCAGCGCCGGGACAGGGACGTCGAGACAGCCCCAGCATTTT; CDR3aa: CASSAGTGTSRQPQHF
abundance: once; v_gene: TRBV7-2; j_gene: TRBJ1-4; d_gene: .; CDR3nt: TGTGCCAGCAGCTTTCTCCAGGTCGTATCAACTAATGAAAAACTGTTTTTT; CDR3aa: CASSFLQVVSTNEKLFF
abundance: once; v_gene: TRBV5-6; j_gene: TRBJ2-3; d_gene: .; CDR3nt: TGTGCCAGCAGCTTCGGCACTATCACAGATACGCAGTATTTT; CDR3aa: CASSFGTITDTQYF
abundance: .; v_gene: TRBV5-4; j_gene: TRBJ2-5; d_gene: TRBD1; CDR3nt: TGTGCCAGCAGCTTGGCAGGGGGCAGGGGAGAGACCCAGTACTTC; CDR3aa: CASSLAGGRGETQYF
abundance: few; v_gene: TRBV20-1; j_gene: TRBJ2-5; d_gene: .; CDR3nt: TGCAGTGCTAGGGCGGAAGAGACCCAGTACTTC; CDR3aa: CSARAEETQYF
abundance: .; v_gene: TRBV24-1; j_gene: TRBJ2-1; d_gene: TRBD1; CDR3nt: TGTGCCACCAGTGCGGGACAGGGGAGGTCGGATGAGCAGTTCTTC; CDR3aa: CATSAGQGRSDEQFF
abundance: .; v_gene: TRBV12-3/TRBV12-4; j_gene: TRBJ1-2; d_gene: .; CDR3nt: TGTGCCAGCAGACCAGGGCCCGGTTATGGCTACACCTTC; CDR3aa: CASRPGPGYGYTF
abundance: .; v_gene: TRBV5-1; j_gene: TRBJ2-2; d_gene: TRBD1; CDR3nt: TGCGCCAGCAGCTCAGACAGGGTCTCCACGAACACCGGGGAGCTGTTTTTT; CDR3aa: CASSSDRVSTNTGELFF
abundance: few; v_gene: TRBV27; j_gene: TRBJ1-5; d_gene: .; CDR3nt: TGTGCCAGCAGTTTCTCAATCTATAGCAATCAGCCCCAGCATTTT; CDR3aa: CASSFSIYSNQPQHF
abundance: .; v_gene: TRBV18; j_gene: TRBJ1-1; d_gene: .; CDR3nt: TGTGCCAGCTCACCCCAGGGGACGAACACTGAAGCTTTCTTT; CDR3aa: CASSPQGTNTEAFF
abundance: few; v_gene: TRBV3-1/TRBV3-2; j_gene: TRBJ1-5; d_gene: .; CDR3nt: TGTGCCAGCAGCCAAGACGTAGTTCAGCCCCAGCATTTT; CDR3aa: CASSQDVVQPQHF
abundance: .; v_gene: TRBV5-6; j_gene: TRBJ1-2; d_gene: TRBD1; CDR3nt: TGTGCCAGCAGCCCCGACAGGGGGTCTAACTATGGCTACACCTTC; CDR3aa: CASSPDRGSNYGYTF
abundance: .; v_gene: TRBV28; j_gene: TRBJ2-5; d_gene: TRBD1; CDR3nt: TGTGCCAGCAGTCCAGGGGGCTTTTTGGAGACCCAGTACTTC; CDR3aa: CASSPGGFLETQYF
abundance: .; v_gene: TRBV28; j_gene: TRBJ2-7; d_gene: TRBD2; CDR3nt: TGTGCCAGCGGGACTAGCGGGAGAAGCGAGCAGTACTTC; CDR3aa: CASGTSGRSEQYF
abundance: .; v_gene: TRBV5-1; j_gene: TRBJ2-5; d_gene: .; CDR3nt: TGCGCCAGCAGCTTGGTAGGGGATGACGGGACCCAGTACTTC; CDR3aa: CASSLVGDDGTQYF
abundance: .; v_gene: TRBV18; j_gene: TRBJ1-1; d_gene: .; CDR3nt: TGTGCCAGCTCACGAACCAACACAGAGAACACTGAAGCTTTCTTT; CDR3aa: CASSRTNTENTEAFF
abundance: .; v_gene: TRBV6-5; j_gene: TRBJ2-7; d_gene: TRBD1; CDR3nt: TGTGCCAGCAGATGGACAGGGAACTCCTACGAGCAGTACTTC; CDR3aa: CASRWTGNSYEQYF
abundance: .; v_gene: TRBV5-1; j_gene: TRBJ2-3; d_gene: .; CDR3nt: TGCGCCAGCCGATCGGACTTCACAGATACGCAGTATTTT; CDR3aa: CASRSDFTDTQYF
abundance: once; v_gene: TRBV7-9; j_gene: TRBJ2-1; d_gene: TRBD2; CDR3nt: TGTGCCAGCAGCCTGAAGCGGGACGGGGACAATGAGCAGTTCTTC; CDR3aa: CASSLKRDGDNEQFF
abundance: .; v_gene: TRBV7-8; j_gene: TRBJ1-4; d_gene: .; CDR3nt: TGTGCCAGCAGCCCGAGACAGCAACCTAATGAAAAACTGTTTTTT; CDR3aa: CASSPRQQPNEKLFF